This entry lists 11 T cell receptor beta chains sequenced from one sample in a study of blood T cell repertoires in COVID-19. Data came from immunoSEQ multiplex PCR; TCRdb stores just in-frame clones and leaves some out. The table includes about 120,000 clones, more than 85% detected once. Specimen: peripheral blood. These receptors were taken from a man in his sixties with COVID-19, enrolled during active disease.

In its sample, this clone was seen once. CDR3 sequence reads: CSVGGGGSYNEQFF. In DNA form, the CDR3 reads TGCAGCGTTGGGGGAGGAGGCTCCTACAATGAGCAGTTCTTC. This chain joins TRBV29-1 and TRBJ2-1; tentatively, D is TRBD2 (6 bases). V dropped 4 bases and J dropped 0 bases, with 10 bases sitting between them. The germline V gene has CDR1 SQVTM and CDR2 ANQGSEA. There are 14 residues in the CDR3.

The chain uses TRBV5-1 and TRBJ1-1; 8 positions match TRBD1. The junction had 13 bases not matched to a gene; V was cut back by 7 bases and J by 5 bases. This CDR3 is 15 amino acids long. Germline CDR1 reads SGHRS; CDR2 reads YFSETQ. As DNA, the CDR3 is TGCGCCAGCGGGACGACCGGGACAGGACTTACTGAAGCTTTCTTT. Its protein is CASGTTGTGLTEAFF.

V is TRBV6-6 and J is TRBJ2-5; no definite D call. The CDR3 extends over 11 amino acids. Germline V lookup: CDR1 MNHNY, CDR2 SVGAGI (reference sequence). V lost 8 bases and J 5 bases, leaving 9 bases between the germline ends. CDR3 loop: CASSSRETQYF. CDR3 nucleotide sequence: TGTGCCAGCTCGTCGAGGGAGACCCAGTACTTC.

CDR3 in DNA: TGTGCCATCAGTGAGCAGGGACGGAGGGACACTGAAGCTTTCTTT. This translates into CAISEQGRRDTEAFF. This chain connects TRBV10-3 to TRBJ1-1, with a weak D call TRBD1 (5 bases). CDR1 ENHRY and CDR2 SYGVKD come from the germline V gene. Trimming shortened V by 2 bases and J by 3 bases, and 13 bases separated the two germline ends. The CDR3 spans 15 residues.

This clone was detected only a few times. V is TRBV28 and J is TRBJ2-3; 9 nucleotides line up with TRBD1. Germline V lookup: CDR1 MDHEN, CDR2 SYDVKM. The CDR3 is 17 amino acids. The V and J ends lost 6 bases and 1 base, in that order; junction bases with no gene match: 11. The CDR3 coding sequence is TGTGCCAGCAGCCACTTACAGGGGGCTGGGGGCACAGATACGCAGTATTTT. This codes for CASSHLQGAGGTDTQYF.

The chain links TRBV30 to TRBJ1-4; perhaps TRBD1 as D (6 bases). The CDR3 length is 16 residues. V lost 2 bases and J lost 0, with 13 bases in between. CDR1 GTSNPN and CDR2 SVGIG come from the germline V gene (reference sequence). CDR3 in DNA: TGTGCCTGGAGTAGGCCAGGGGATGCAACTAATGAAAAACTGTTTTTT. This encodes CAWSRPGDATNEKLFF.

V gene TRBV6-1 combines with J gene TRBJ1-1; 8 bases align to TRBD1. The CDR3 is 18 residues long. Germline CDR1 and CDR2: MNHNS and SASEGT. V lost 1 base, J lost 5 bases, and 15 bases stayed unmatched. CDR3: CASSEVGRAGGASTEAFF. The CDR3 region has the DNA TGTGCCAGCAGTGAAGTGGGAAGGGCAGGGGGCGCGAGTACTGAAGCTTTCTTT.

CDR3 sequence reads: CASSYRDRAYEQYF. The CDR3 DNA reads as TGTGCCAGCAGTTACAGGGACAGAGCCTACGAGCAGTACTTC. The chain is built from TRBV6-5 and TRBJ2-7, with 7 bases that match TRBD1. The V gene end was trimmed by 2 bases and the J gene end by 2 bases; junction bases not matched to a gene: 3. Germline-derived CDR1 and CDR2 are MNHEY and SVGAGI. There are 14 residues in the CDR3.

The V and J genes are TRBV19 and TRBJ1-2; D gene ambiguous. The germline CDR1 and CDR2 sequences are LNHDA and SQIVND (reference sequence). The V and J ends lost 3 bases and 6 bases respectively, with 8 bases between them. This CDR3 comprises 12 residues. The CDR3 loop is CASSMMRDGYTF. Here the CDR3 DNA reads TGTGCCAGTAGTATGATGAGGGATGGCTACACCTTC.

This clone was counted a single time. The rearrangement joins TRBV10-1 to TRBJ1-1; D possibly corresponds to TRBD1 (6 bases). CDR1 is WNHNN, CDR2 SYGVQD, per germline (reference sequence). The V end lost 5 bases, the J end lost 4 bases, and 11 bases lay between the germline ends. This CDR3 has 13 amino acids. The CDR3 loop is CASSKTGSTEAFF. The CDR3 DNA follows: TGCGCCAGCAGTAAAACAGGGAGCACTGAAGCTTTCTTT.

The CDR3 reads CASSLSTVLNTEAFF. In DNA, the CDR3 is TGTGCCAGCAGTCTTTCGACAGTCCTGAACACTGAAGCTTTCTTT. The chain combines TRBV6-6 with TRBJ1-1; a possible D gene is TRBD1 (5 bases). Trimming left V 5 bases short and J 0 bases short, with 13 bases between. This CDR3 is built from 15 residues. Germline V CDR1 and CDR2: MNHNY, SVGAGI (reference sequence).